What follows are 22 T cell receptor beta chains derived from one specimen sequenced in a study of regulatory T cells in long-lasting Graves disease (dated by TCRdb to the early 2020s). The time point label for this specimen denotes: persistent/refractory GD, antithyroid drugs over 5 years with positive TRAb. For both TCR sequencing and RNA sequencing, RNA was extracted from PBMCs using TRIzol. The library was obtained by multiplex PCR. Sequencing was performed on an Illumina HiSeq 4000. TCR beta libraries were built with iRepertoire HTBI primers and Arm-PCR amplification of CDR3 regions. TCRdb handled the public reads itself, with Q25 trimming in fastp and clone calling in MiXCR, and kept productive beta chains. Identical CDR3 protein sequences are pooled into one entry, listed with their most common genes and DNA. In all, the sample holds roughly 470,000 distinct CDR3 sequences, and more than 20% of those were seen once. The ten largest clonotypes hold 7% to 9.5% of the sample.

Sequencing was performed on peripheral blood mononuclear cells (PBMCs), taken when the disease was refractory, from a patient treated with antithyroid drugs. The receptors derive from a female donor with Graves disease.

This clonotype has ten or more counts. The V gene is TRBV29-1, the J gene TRBJ1-1, with 7 bases matching TRBD1. V lost 5 bases to trimming and J lost 4 bases; unmatched junction nucleotides: 4. This CDR3 comprises 12 residues. Germline assignment: CDR1 SQVTM and CDR2 ANQGSEA. This chain's CDR3 is CSVRQGVTEAFF. CDR3 in DNA: TGCAGCGTTCGACAGGGAGTCACTGAAGCTTTCTTT.

This clonotype has ten or more counts. The chain couples TRBV2 to TRBJ1-3, with no clear D. V was shortened by 6 bases and J by 0 bases, with 12 bases between the two germline ends. The CDR3 has 15 residues. Per germline, CDR1 SNHLY and CDR2 FYNNEI. CDR3 amino acids: CASSVEGYSGNTIYF. Here the CDR3 DNA reads TGTGCCAGCAGCGTAGAGGGCTACTCTGGAAACACCATATATTTT.

V is TRBV5-1 and J is TRBJ1-1, with unresolved D. CDR3 size: 14 residues. Germline-derived CDR1 and CDR2 are SGHRS and YFSETQ. Trimming removed 2 bases from V and 2 bases from J, with 10 bases in between. CDR3 sequence reads: CASSFEGFNTEAFF. The DNA of the CDR3 is TGCGCCAGCAGCTTCGAGGGTTTTAACACTGAAGCTTTCTTT. The full variable domain, completed using reference TRBV5-1 and TRBJ1-1, is KAGVTQTPRYLIKTRGQQVTLSCSPISGHRSVSWYQQTPGQGLQFLFEYFSETQRNKGNFPGRFSGRQFSNSRSEMNVSTLELGDSALYLCASSFEGFNTEAFFGQGTRLTVV.

The gene calls are TRBV5-6 and TRBJ1-2; 8 nucleotides match TRBD1. The germline gives CDR1 SGHDT, CDR2 YYEEEE. Trimming at V came to 0 bases and at J to 5 bases, leaving 6 bases not matched to a gene. The CDR3 length is 15 residues. The CDR3 is CASSLGQGSSYGYTF. The CDR3 DNA follows: TGTGCCAGCAGCTTGGGACAGGGGTCATCTTATGGCTACACCTTC.

This clonotype was recorded many times. V is TRBV28 and J is TRBJ2-6, with 8 positions matching TRBD1. Germline values: CDR1 MDHEN, CDR2 SYDVKM. The CDR3 has 14 amino acids. The trim removed 6 bases at V and 4 bases at J, leaving 2 bases unmatched. The DNA of the CDR3 is TGTGCCAGCAGAAGGACAGGGGGGGCCAACGTCCTGACTTTC. Translation gives CASRRTGGANVLTF.

Comment on this clonotype: This may come from a read error, since a much larger clone is one base off. The chain combines TRBV28 with TRBJ2-2, with D possibly being TRBD1 (6 bases). Trimming removed 10 bases from V and 4 bases from J, with 16 bases in between. The CDR3 totals 14 residues. The V gene's germline CDR1 is MDHEN and CDR2 SYDVKM. Here the CDR3 DNA reads TGTGCCACATCAGAGACGACAGGCACCGGGGAGCTGTTTTTT. Protein sequence: CATSETTGTGELFF.

This clonotype was seen more than once but under ten times. Its ends do not fully match the called genes, so a read error is possible. The V and J genes are TRBV20-1 and TRBJ2-6; D remains ambiguous. Germline V gene sequence: CDR1 DFQATT, CDR2 SNEGSKA (reference sequence). This CDR3 comprises 15 residues. The CDR3 is CSARGLPSGVNVLTF. DNA of the CDR3: TGCAGTGCTAGAGGGCTCCCCTCTGGGGTCAACGTCCTGACTTTC.

The chain's CDR3 is CSVVGQGLSYEQYF. The CDR3 bases are TGCAGCGTCGTCGGACAGGGTCTTTCCTACGAGCAGTACTTC. The V call is TRBV29-1, the J call TRBJ2-7; 8 bases are shared with TRBD1. Germline V lookup: CDR1 SQVTM, CDR2 ANQGSEA. V shed 6 bases, J shed 1 base, and the junction held 8 bases outside the gene matches. The CDR3 extends over 14 amino acids.

V gene TRBV11-1 combines with J gene TRBJ2-1; the D gene is possibly TRBD1 (5 bases). V lost 3 bases, J lost 0 bases, and 12 bases lay in between. Germline CDR1 is SGHAT and CDR2 is FQDESV (reference sequence). CDR3 size: 16 residues. CDR3 loop: CASSLSRASSYNEQFF. As DNA, the CDR3 is TGTGCCAGCAGCTTGTCCAGGGCTAGCTCCTACAATGAGCAGTTCTTC.

In this sample, this clonotype turned up many times. The chain is built from TRBV12-3 or TRBV12-4 and TRBJ1-5; D may be TRBD1 (5 bases). Trimming took 6 bases from V and 6 from J, leaving 15 bases between them. The CDR3 is 14 residues long. CDR3 DNA: TGTGCCAGCAGGAATACAGGCGACGGTCAGCCCCAGCATTTT. Encoded protein: CASRNTGDGQPQHF.

The CDR3 here is CASSPQGHNEQYF. In DNA, the CDR3 is TGTGCCAGCTCCCCCCAAGGGCACAACGAGCAGTACTTC. The chain recombines TRBV18 with TRBJ2-7; D gene ambiguous. Between the trimmed V and J ends, which lost 6 bases and 5 bases, there was a span of 14 bases. CDR1 is KGHSH, CDR2 LQKENI, per germline. The CDR3 is made up of 13 amino acids.

This clonotype was counted many times. The chain is built from TRBV28 and TRBJ1-5, with 8 bases aligning to TRBD1. V lost 6 bases, J lost 7 bases, and 14 bases stayed unmatched. In germline, CDR1 is MDHEN, CDR2 SYDVKM. The CDR3 is made up of 16 amino acids. CDR3 in amino acids: CASSRARTGRVQPQHF. In DNA, the CDR3 is TGTGCCAGCAGCAGAGCCAGGACAGGGCGGGTACAGCCCCAGCATTTT.

This clonotype has a handful of counts. The chain joins TRBV11-2 to TRBJ2-4; 15 nucleotides match TRBD2. The V segment lost 1 base and the J segment 2 bases; nucleotides outside the gene matches: 3. This CDR3 is 18 amino acids long. Germline V gene lookup returns CDR1 SGHAT and CDR2 FQNNGV. This chain's CDR3 is CASSLGGLAGGPKNIQYF. The CDR3 coding sequence is TGTGCCAGCAGCTTAGGAGGACTAGCGGGAGGGCCCAAAAACATTCAGTACTTC.

This clonotype was counted ten times or more. The rearrangement uses TRBV2 and TRBJ1-2; no clear D gene. This CDR3 has 11 residues. V lost 6 bases and J 8 bases, leaving 10 bases between the germline ends. Germline values: CDR1 SNHLY, CDR2 FYNNEI. The CDR3 DNA sequence: TGTGCCAGCAGGCGCGGGGAGGGCTACACCTTC. Protein: CASRRGEGYTF.

This clonotype was seen ten or more times. The chain employs TRBV6-1 and TRBJ1-2; no definite D call. Trimming took 7 bases from V and 4 from J, leaving 7 bases between them. CDR3 size: 11 residues. Germline CDR1 and CDR2: MNHNS and SASEGT. CDR3: CASTRGYGYTF. DNA of the CDR3: TGTGCCAGCACCAGAGGCTATGGCTACACCTTC.

This clonotype was counted a few times. This chain links TRBV7-9 with TRBJ1-4; D might be TRBD1 (5 bases). This CDR3 spans 13 amino acids. Germline lookup yields CDR1 SEHNR and CDR2 FQNEAQ (reference sequence). Trimming stripped 0 bases from V and 10 bases from J, with 9 bases between. The CDR3 bases are TGTGCCAGCAGCTTAGCGGGGACGGGAAAACTGTTTTTT. Amino acid sequence: CASSLAGTGKLFF.

Turning to this clonotype: A much larger clone differs by one base, so this may be a read error. This is likely a read error, given that the CDR3 carries no conserved phenylalanine or tryptophan at its end. The chain uses TRBV6-5 and TRBJ1-2; unclear D gene. CDR3 size: 13 residues. Per germline, CDR1 MNHEY and CDR2 SVGAGI. V was pared by 2 bases and J by 7 bases, with 11 bases between. The CDR3 here is CASSYKVDSGYTL. CDR3 coding DNA: TGTGCCAGCAGTTACAAGGTGGATAGTGGCTACACCCTC.

This clonotype was detected a few times. The rearrangement uses TRBV30 and TRBJ1-3, with TRBD1 matching 7 bases. Germline V gene sequence: CDR1 GTSNPN, CDR2 SVGIG (reference sequence). V was pared by 2 bases and J by 2 bases, with 3 bases of the junction left unmatched. The CDR3 length is 14 residues. The CDR3 DNA sequence: TGTGCCTGGAGTCGGGACAGACCTGGAAACACCATATATTTT. Translated, it gives CAWSRDRPGNTIYF.

This clonotype has more than one count but fewer than ten. CDR3 in amino acids: CASSFVRDVEDEQYF. DNA for the CDR3: TGTGCCAGCAGTTTCGTGAGAGATGTTGAGGACGAGCAGTACTTC. V usage is TRBV12-3 or TRBV12-4 and J usage is TRBJ2-7; D remains unclear. CDR3 length equals 15 residues. The V gene lost 3 bases and the J gene lost 5 bases, with 17 bases spanning the gap.

V and J are TRBV20-1 and TRBJ2-3; possible D gene TRBD1, 6 bases. The CDR3 totals 14 residues. Between the trimmed V and J ends, which lost 6 bases and 3 bases, there was a span of 16 bases. Germline V gene lookup returns CDR1 DFQATT and CDR2 SNEGSKA (reference sequence). CDR3 residues: CSATINTGTDTQYF. The CDR3 DNA reads as TGCAGTGCCACGATAAACACAGGGACAGATACGCAGTATTTT.

This clonotype has more than one count but fewer than ten. The V gene is TRBV12-3 or TRBV12-4, the J gene TRBJ2-2, with D tentatively TRBD2 (5 bases). The CDR3 runs 13 residues. Trimming took 8 bases from V and 6 from J, leaving 13 bases between them. Here the CDR3 reads CASDARESGELFF. The CDR3 nucleotides read TGTGCCAGCGATGCGAGGGAGTCCGGGGAGCTGTTTTTT.

There are a few counts of this clonotype. The V gene is TRBV7-9, the J gene TRBJ1-2; D is ambiguous. Germline V gene data show CDR1 as SEHNR and CDR2 as FQNEAQ (reference sequence). V was cut by 3 bases and J by 2 bases, with 16 bases left in between. The CDR3 contains 16 residues. The CDR3 DNA sequence: TGTGCCAGCAGCTTGGGCAGTGAGAGTGCGAACTATGGCTACACCTTC. It specifies CASSLGSESANYGYTF. Supplemented by reference TRBV7-9 and TRBJ1-2, the full variable domain reads DTGVSQNPRHKITKRGQNVTFRCDPISEHNRLYWYRQTLGQGPEFLTYFQNEAQLEKSRLLSDRFSAERPKGSFSTLEIQRTEQGDSAMYLCASSLGSESANYGYTFGSGTRLTVV.